This T cell receptor (beta chain) was profiled in a study of response to subunit inactivated influenza vaccine. Study-wide findings and caveats: The authors put forward the suggestion that each seasonal influenza vaccination may bring in only a limited number of new T cells.

In its sample, this clonotype was seen many times. What it binds is not known. TCRdb re-called the RT-PCR reads through MiXCR, storing one row per CDR3 protein. Among approximately 530,000 distinct CDR3 sequences listed, under 15% were seen once. This CDR3 spans 14 amino acids. From germline, CDR1 is DFQATT and CDR2 SNEGSKA (reference sequence). Germline trimming cut 3 bases from V and 4 bases from J; bases unmatched to any gene: 8. This specimen was PBMCs from blood, taken more than 35 days after vaccination. J is TRBJ1-2 and V is TRBV20-1, with 7 bases that match TRBD1. The receptor's source is a man aged 45-65 years who received an inactivated influenza vaccine. CDR3 coding DNA: TGCAGTGCTAGCGGTACAGGGGATGTCTATGGCTACACCTTC. It yields the protein CSASGTGDVYGYTF.